These 10 T cell receptor beta chains came from one sample sequenced in a study of blood T cell repertoires in COVID-19. The repertoire was sequenced with immunoSEQ multiplex PCR; TCRdb's copy has only in-frame clones and lacks some. The table lists around 700,000 clones, 90% of them singletons. Sequencing used peripheral blood. Source of these receptors: a woman under 30 with acute or convalescent COVID-19.

The gene calls are TRBV18 and TRBJ1-5, with unresolved D. Trimming removed 4 bases at V and 9 bases at J, with 16 bases between. This CDR3 is 14 amino acids long. CDR1 KGHSH and CDR2 LQKENI come from the germline V gene. CDR3 DNA: TGTGCCAGCTCACTAGGACGGGGAGATGGGCCCCAGCATTTT. Translated: CASSLGRGDGPQHF.

The rearrangement links TRBV19 to TRBJ2-7; D gene ambiguous. Germline V CDR1 and CDR2: LNHDA, SQIVND (reference sequence). Trimming cost V 2 bases and J 2 bases, with 10 bases left between them. This CDR3 spans 14 amino acids. In DNA form, the CDR3 reads TGTGCCAGTAGTATAAATAGTGCTACCTACGAGCAGTACTTC. This codes for CASSINSATYEQYF.

For the CDR3, the DNA is TGTGCCAGCAGCGCGGGGGCGACTCAGCCCCAGCATTTT. Translation gives CASSAGATQPQHF. V is TRBV6-5 and J is TRBJ1-5; D might be TRBD1 (6 bases). The CDR3 contains 13 residues. Germline V gene lookup returns CDR1 MNHEY and CDR2 SVGAGI. Trimming pared 6 bases from V and 6 bases from J, leaving 12 bases between.

The V gene is TRBV12-5, the J gene TRBJ2-4, with D perhaps TRBD2 (6 bases). Per germline, CDR1 LGHNT and CDR2 FRNRAP. The CDR3 has 14 amino acids. Trimming pared 4 bases from V and 0 bases from J, leaving 7 bases between. The CDR3 spells CASGSGLAKNIQYF. The CDR3 DNA follows: TGTGCTAGTGGTTCGGGACTAGCCAAAAACATTCAGTACTTC. The full variable domain, its missing parts supplied by reference TRBV12-5 and TRBJ2-4, is DARVTQTPRHKVTEMGQEVTMRCQPILGHNTVFWYRQTMMQGLELLAYFRNRAPLDDSGMPKDRFSAEMPDATLATLKIQPSEPRDSAVYFCASGSGLAKNIQYFGAGTRLSVL.

This clone was counted a single time. The rearrangement uses TRBV2 and TRBJ2-3; D possibly corresponds to TRBD2 (6 bases). V was pared by 8 bases and J by 0 bases, with 18 bases between. CDR1 and CDR2 from the germline V gene are SNHLY and FYNNEI. CDR3 length equals 16 residues. The CDR3 DNA sequence: TGTGCCAGCGGGACTGAGGTTGCAACTAGCACAGATACGCAGTATTTT. It encodes CASGTEVATSTDTQYF.

About this clone itself: Within the sample, other DNA sequences also encode this same CDR3. The V call is TRBV7-3, the J call TRBJ1-1, with D perhaps TRBD1 (5 bases). The CDR3 loop spans 13 amino acids. Trimming shortened V by 3 bases and J by 1 base, and 6 bases separated the two germline ends. CDR1 and CDR2 (germline): SGHTA, FQGTGA. The CDR3 sequence: CASSFQGNTEAFF. The CDR3 DNA follows: TGTGCCAGCAGCTTTCAGGGGAACACTGAAGCTTTCTTT.

The rearrangement uses TRBV11-1 and TRBJ1-1, with a possible D match to TRBD1 (5 bases). The CDR3 consists of 14 residues. CDR1 SGHAT and CDR2 FQDESV come from the germline V gene (reference sequence). The germline V and J ends were trimmed by 1 base and 8 bases, with 14 bases remaining between them. The CDR3 sequence: CASSLVLEGPEAFF. The CDR3 DNA is TGTGCCAGCAGCTTAGTATTGGAGGGACCCGAAGCTTTCTTT.

The chain has TRBV7-9 and TRBJ2-1, with D perhaps matching TRBD1 (6 bases). Germline CDR1 and CDR2: SEHNR and FQNEAQ (reference sequence). This CDR3 is 17 amino acids long. The ends were cut back, 5 bases at V and 8 bases at J, with 25 bases in the middle. CDR3 sequence (DNA): TGTGCCAGCAGCCTCCTCTCTTGGACAGAGGAGCGCTATGAGCAGTTCTTC. Its translation is CASSLLSWTEERYEQFF.

This clone was picked up a small number of times. This chain joins TRBV3-1 (or the pseudogene TRBV3-2) and TRBJ1-6; D ambiguous. Germline V gene lookup returns CDR1 LGHDT and CDR2 YNNKEL (reference sequence). Trimming shortened V by 4 bases and J by 9 bases, and 10 bases separated the two germline ends. This CDR3 has 13 residues. The CDR3: CASSRGDLSPLHF. CDR3 DNA: TGTGCCAGCAGCCGCGGGGATCTTTCACCCCTCCACTTT.

V gene TRBV6-5 combines with J gene TRBJ1-4, with a weak D call TRBD1 (6 bases). The CDR3 is 13 residues long. Between the trimmed V and J ends, which lost 10 bases and 4 bases, there was a span of 13 bases. The germline CDR1 and CDR2 sequences are MNHEY and SVGAGI. CDR3 sequence: CATQDSINEKLFF. CDR3 nucleotide sequence: TGTGCCACCCAGGACAGCATTAATGAAAAACTGTTTTTT.